The 27 T cell receptor beta chains below come from one sample, sequenced in a study of blood T cell repertoires in COVID-19. Clones were read by immunoSEQ multiplex PCR, and TCRdb kept only the in-frame ones, dropping some. The repertoire holds approximately 270,000 clones, with more than 85% as singletons. The sample consisted of peripheral blood. These receptors were taken from a man aged 30-40 years with acute or convalescent COVID-19.

The CDR3 DNA sequence: TGTGCCAGCGGGGACAGAACCTACAATGAGCAGTTCTTC. It codes for CASGDRTYNEQFF. V and J are TRBV28 and TRBJ2-1; 7 bases fit TRBD1. Losses at the gene ends were 8 bases for V and 2 bases for J; bases not matched to a gene: 3. The CDR3 is made up of 13 amino acids. CDR1 and CDR2 (germline): MDHEN, SYDVKM.

This clone was counted between two and nine times. This sequence joins TRBV27 and TRBJ1-2, with unresolved D. Germline V gives CDR1 MNHEY, CDR2 SMNVEV (reference sequence). The CDR3 contains 14 residues. V was shortened by 2 bases and J by 1 base, with 8 bases between the two germline ends. The CDR3 DNA reads as TGTGCCAGCAGTTTAGAGCTCGGTAACTATGGCTACACCTTC. Protein product: CASSLELGNYGYTF.

This chain uses TRBV7-2 with TRBJ2-2, with TRBD1 as a possible D gene (5 bases). V lost 3 bases, J lost 6 bases, and 17 bases lay in between. CDR3 size: 16 residues. Looked up from germline, CDR1 is SGHTA and CDR2 is FQGNSA. In nucleotides, the CDR3 is TGTGCCAGCAGCTTCCCGGGCTTATTAGGGGCCGGGGAGCTGTTTTTT. Its protein product is CASSFPGLLGAGELFF. Full variable domain (missing parts from reference TRBV7-2 and TRBJ2-2): GAGVSQSPSNKVTEKGKDVELRCDPISGHTALYWYRQSLGQGLEFLIYFQGNSAPDKSGLPSDRFSAERTGGSVSTLTIQRTQQEDSAVYLCASSFPGLLGAGELFFGEGSRLTVL.

The V call is TRBV18, the J call TRBJ2-7; possibly TRBD1 for D (5 bases). The CDR3 sequence is 14 residues long. Trimming took off 1 base at V and 7 bases at J, with 14 bases between the two ends. Germline V gene lookup returns CDR1 KGHSH and CDR2 LQKENI. In DNA form, the CDR3 reads TGTGCCAGCTCACCACGGCAGGGTGAGGAGGAGCAGTACTTC. Its translation: CASSPRQGEEEQYF.

This sequence joins TRBV24-1 and TRBJ2-3, with a tentative D call TRBD1 (6 bases). The CDR3 sequence is 18 residues long. V was shortened by 9 bases and J by 8 bases, with 32 bases between the two germline ends. CDR1 and CDR2 from the germline V gene are KGHDR and SFDVKD. CDR3 in amino acids: CATPFQLNTGPGLRTQYF. CDR3 nucleotides: TGTGCCACCCCCTTCCAGTTGAACACAGGGCCCGGGCTCCGTACGCAGTATTTT.

This clone appeared a few times. The CDR3 here is CASSGTGAMNTEAFF. The CDR3 DNA reads TGTGCCAGCAGCGGTACAGGAGCGATGAACACTGAAGCTTTCTTT. The genes are TRBV7-8 and TRBJ1-1; D might be TRBD1 (5 bases). CDR3 length: 15 residues. The V and J ends lost 5 bases and 0 bases respectively, with 13 bases between them. Germline CDR1 is SGHVS and CDR2 is FQNEAQ. The full variable domain, with the rest looked up from reference TRBV7-8 and TRBJ1-1, is GAGVSQSPRYKVAKRGQDVALRCDPISGHVSLFWYQQALGQGPEFLTYFQNEAQLDKSGLPSDRFFAERPEGSVSTLKIQRTQQEDSAVYLCASSGTGAMNTEAFFGQGTRLTVV.

The chain joins TRBV4-2 to TRBJ2-2; TRBD2 might be the D (5 bases). Germline V gene lookup returns CDR1 LGHNA and CDR2 YNFKEQ. The V and J ends lost 1 base and 0 bases respectively, with 6 bases between them. The CDR3 spans 15 residues. For the CDR3, the DNA is TGTGCCAGCAGCCAAGGGGGAGCGAACACCGGGGAGCTGTTTTTT. Residues: CASSQGGANTGELFF.

The chain carries TRBV5-1 and TRBJ2-3; D might be TRBD1 (6 bases). Germline V gene lookup returns CDR1 SGHRS and CDR2 YFSETQ. The CDR3 runs 15 residues. V lost 1 base, J lost 5 bases, and 14 bases lay in between. The CDR3 DNA reads TGCGCCAGCAGCTTGCATCAGGGGCGTGGAGATACGCAGTATTTT. It codes for CASSLHQGRGDTQYF.

The V call is TRBV9, the J call TRBJ2-6; D not certain. The CDR3 extends over 15 amino acids. Germline V gives CDR1 SGDLS, CDR2 YYNGEE. Trimming took 5 bases from V and 0 from J, leaving 9 bases between them. The CDR3 DNA sequence: TGTGCCAGCAGGCGTAATCCCTCTGGGGCCAACGTCCTGACTTTC. Its translation: CASRRNPSGANVLTF. Together with reference TRBV9 and TRBJ2-6, the CDR3 gives the full variable domain: DSGVTQTPKHLITATGQRVTLRCSPRSGDLSVYWYQQSLDQGLQFLIQYYNGEERAKGNILERFSAQQFPDLHSELNLSSLELGDSALYFCASRRNPSGANVLTFGAGSRLTVL.

The chain recombines TRBV5-1 with TRBJ1-1, with TRBD1 as a possible D gene (6 bases). Trimming left V 0 bases short and J 4 bases short, with 10 bases between. CDR1 is SGHRS and CDR2 is YFSETQ in the germline V gene. The length of the CDR3 is 14 residues. Here the CDR3 DNA reads TGCGCCAGCAGCTTGGTGGGGGCGGGCACTGAAGCTTTCTTT. Amino acid sequence: CASSLVGAGTEAFF.

The genes are TRBV14 and TRBJ2-7; no firm D call. CDR3 length equals 14 residues. In germline, CDR1 is SGHDN, CDR2 FVKESK. V was clipped by 5 bases and J by 1 base, with 12 bases between them. The CDR3 spells CASSKWADSYEQYF. CDR3 nucleotides: TGTGCCAGCAGCAAATGGGCAGATTCCTACGAGCAGTACTTC.

The CDR3 spells CASSWASGYTYEQYF. Here the CDR3 DNA reads TGTGCCAGCAGCTGGGCTAGCGGGTATACCTACGAGCAGTACTTC. The J gene is TRBJ2-7, the V gene TRBV11-2; 8 nucleotides match TRBD2. Germline-derived CDR1 and CDR2 are SGHAT and FQNNGV. This CDR3 contains 15 residues. The V segment lost 4 bases and the J segment 2 bases; nucleotides outside the gene matches: 7.

The chain recombines TRBV7-2 with TRBJ2-1; possibly TRBD1 for D (5 bases). V lost 5 bases, J lost 5 bases, and 19 bases lay in between. Looked up from germline, CDR1 is SGHTA and CDR2 is FQGNSA. The CDR3 contains 16 residues. Here the CDR3 reads CASSPRGYRRHNEQFF. The CDR3 DNA is TGTGCCAGCAGCCCAAGGGGTTACAGGAGACACAATGAGCAGTTCTTC.

This chain uses TRBV2 with TRBJ2-5; TRBD1 aligns across 11 bases. Germline V CDR1 and CDR2: SNHLY, FYNNEI. The CDR3 has 14 residues. Trimming took 6 bases from V and 4 from J; bases not matched to a gene: 4. CDR3 coding DNA: TGTGCCAGCAGACGGACAGGGGGCCGAGAGACCCAGTACTTC. Its protein product is CASRRTGGRETQYF.

This clone has just a few counts. The chain uses TRBV25-1 and TRBJ1-1; D gene ambiguous. CDR3 length: 12 residues. V was shortened by 6 bases and J by 4 bases, with 9 bases between the two germline ends. Germline V gene lookup returns CDR1 MGHDK and CDR2 SYGVNS. CDR3 amino acids: CASRRGGTEAFF. Here the CDR3 DNA reads TGTGCCAGCAGGCGAGGAGGCACTGAAGCTTTCTTT.

The chain employs TRBV10-1 and TRBJ2-7; a possible D gene is TRBD2 (6 bases). Germline loops: CDR1 WNHNN, CDR2 SYGVQD (reference sequence). The length of the CDR3 is 14 residues. The V and J ends lost 5 bases and 6 bases respectively, with 17 bases between them. The CDR3 nucleotides read TGCGCCAGCAGTAAGGGACTCCCAGGGATCGAGCAGTACTTC. Amino acids: CASSKGLPGIEQYF.

This sequence joins TRBV4-1 and TRBJ1-5; D may be TRBD1 (6 bases). The CDR3 length is 15 residues. Germline assignment: CDR1 MGHRA and CDR2 YSYEKL. Trimming cost V 1 base and J 4 bases, with 11 bases left between them. The CDR3 region is CASSQAGGANQPQHF. The CDR3 DNA reads as TGCGCCAGCAGCCAAGCGGGGGGGGCGAATCAGCCCCAGCATTTT.

The chain joins TRBV29-1 to TRBJ2-3; 8 positions agree with TRBD2. V shed 2 bases, J shed 2 bases, and the junction held 9 bases outside the gene matches. CDR3 length: 16 residues. Germline V gene lookup returns CDR1 SQVTM and CDR2 ANQGSEA. The CDR3 sequence: CSVESLAGPSTDTQYF. The DNA of the CDR3 is TGCAGCGTTGAATCCTTAGCGGGACCTTCCACAGATACGCAGTATTTT.

The chain couples TRBV3-1 (or the pseudogene TRBV3-2) to TRBJ1-2, with D hard to call. Germline CDR1 and CDR2: LGHDT and YNNKEL (reference sequence). The length of the CDR3 is 15 residues. V lost 1 base, J lost 0 bases, and 9 bases lay in between. CDR3 in DNA: TGTGCCAGCAGCCAAGGTGGTGGCTCTAACTATGGCTACACCTTC. Protein sequence: CASSQGGGSNYGYTF.

This chain connects TRBV6-6 to TRBJ2-3; 13 bases line up with TRBD2. The V gene end was trimmed by 5 bases and the J gene end by 2 bases; junction bases not matched to a gene: 10. The germline V gene has CDR1 MNHNY and CDR2 SVGAGI (reference sequence). The CDR3 is 18 residues long. The CDR3 DNA reads TGTGCCAGCAGTCTTGGACTAGCGGGGGCACCCCCCACAGATACGCAGTATTTT. Residues: CASSLGLAGAPPTDTQYF.

This chain connects TRBV28 to TRBJ2-1; D may be TRBD2 (5 bases). Trimming pared 5 bases from V and 3 bases from J, leaving 20 bases between. Germline V gives CDR1 MDHEN, CDR2 SYDVKM. The CDR3 spans 17 residues. The CDR3 DNA reads TGTGCCAGCAGTCCGAGCGGCAGCCGAACCTTCTACAATGAGCAGTTCTTC. Amino acids: CASSPSGSRTFYNEQFF.

In DNA, the CDR3 is TGTGCCAGCAGTTCCGGGTTTGGGGCAGCCTACGAGCAGTACTTC. Translated, it gives CASSSGFGAAYEQYF. The chain couples TRBV6-5 to TRBJ2-7, with D perhaps TRBD1 (5 bases). Trimming stripped 4 bases from V and 2 bases from J, with 15 bases between. The length of the CDR3 is 15 residues. Looked up from germline, CDR1 is MNHEY and CDR2 is SVGAGI.

The chain couples TRBV6-1 to TRBJ2-1; D may be TRBD2 (6 bases). V lost 4 bases and J 4 bases, leaving 17 bases between the germline ends. The CDR3 has 16 amino acids. The germline CDR1 and CDR2 sequences are MNHNS and SASEGT. CDR3 residues: CASSVWEGEAYNEQFF. CDR3 in DNA: TGTGCCAGCAGTGTCTGGGAAGGGGAGGCTTACAATGAGCAGTTCTTC.

The chain links TRBV9 to TRBJ2-4, with TRBD1 matching over 8 bases. CDR3 length: 18 residues. V lost 4 bases to trimming and J lost 0 bases; unmatched junction nucleotides: 12. The germline CDR1 and CDR2 sequences are SGDLS and YYNGEE. For the CDR3, the DNA is TGTGCCAGCAGCTCCTTAGGAGGACAGGGACTAGCCAAAAACATTCAGTACTTC. Protein product: CASSSLGGQGLAKNIQYF.

The chain carries TRBV6-2 or TRBV6-3 and TRBJ1-1; 10 positions agree with TRBD1. The V and J ends lost 4 bases and 2 bases, in that order; junction bases with no gene match: 10. This CDR3 region has 17 residues. Per germline, CDR1 MNHEY and CDR2 SVGEGT. The CDR3 region is CASSLSRQGAKNTEAFF. In nucleotides, the CDR3 is TGTGCCAGCAGTTTATCAAGACAGGGGGCTAAAAACACTGAAGCTTTCTTT.

The genes are TRBV4-1 and TRBJ1-1; possibly TRBD1 for D (5 bases). The CDR3 is 15 amino acids. Trimming pared 4 bases from V and 5 bases from J, leaving 17 bases between. Germline CDR1 reads MGHRA; CDR2 reads YSYEKL. Written as DNA, the CDR3 is TGCGCCAGCAGCCCCCAGGGAGGGGCGGGGACTGAAGCTTTCTTT. Protein product: CASSPQGGAGTEAFF.

This clone was picked up a small number of times. The V and J genes are TRBV11-2 and TRBJ1-1; no firm D call. CDR1 and CDR2 (germline): SGHAT, FQNNGV. V was shortened by 4 bases and J by 6 bases, with 12 bases between the two germline ends. CDR3 length equals 13 residues. CDR3 amino acids: CASSSQYSPEAFF. The CDR3 DNA reads as TGTGCCAGCAGCTCCCAATACTCTCCTGAAGCTTTCTTT.